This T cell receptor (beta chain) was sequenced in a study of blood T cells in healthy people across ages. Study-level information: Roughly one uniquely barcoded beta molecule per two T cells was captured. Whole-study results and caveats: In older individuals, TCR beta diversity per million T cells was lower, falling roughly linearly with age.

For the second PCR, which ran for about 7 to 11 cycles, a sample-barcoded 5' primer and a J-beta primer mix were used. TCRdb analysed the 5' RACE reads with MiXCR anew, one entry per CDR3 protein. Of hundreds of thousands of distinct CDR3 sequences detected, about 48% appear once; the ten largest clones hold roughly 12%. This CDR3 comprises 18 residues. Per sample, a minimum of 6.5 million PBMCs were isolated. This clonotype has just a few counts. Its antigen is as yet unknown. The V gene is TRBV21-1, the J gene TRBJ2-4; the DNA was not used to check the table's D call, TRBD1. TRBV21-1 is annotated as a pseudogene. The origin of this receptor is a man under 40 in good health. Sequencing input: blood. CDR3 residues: CASSKATTGEVAKNIQYF. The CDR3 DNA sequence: TGTGCCAGCAGCAAAGCGACGACAGGGGAGGTAGCCAAAAACATTCAGTACTTC.